The source of this T cell receptor beta chain is a study of prognosis after radiotherapy for stage I lung cancer. The study, taken as a whole, reports: The study left the tumor specificity of the expanded TCR clones undetermined.

Two rounds of multiplex PCR amplified TCR beta CDR3 from genomic DNA. Round-one PCR had primers specific to each TRBV and TRBJ gene. In TCRdb, the multiplex PCR reads were re-called with MiXCR into one record per CDR3 protein. The sample holds about 35,000 distinct CDR3 sequences, approximately 35% seen once. V shed 2 bases and J shed 4 bases, with 8 bases lying between them. Germline CDR1 and CDR2: GTSNPN and SVGIG (reference sequence). This CDR3 is 12 amino acids long. This clonotype was recorded many times. Its specificity is not known. The chain carries TRBV30 and TRBJ2-5; D might be TRBD1 (5 bases). This sequence was found in a donor over 45 with non-small cell lung cancer. The sequenced sample was PBMCs, obtained before or after stereotactic body radiation therapy (not recorded which). In DNA form, the CDR3 reads TGTGCCTGGAGTAGGGGCGGAGAGACCCAGTACTTC. Translation: CAWSRGGETQYF.